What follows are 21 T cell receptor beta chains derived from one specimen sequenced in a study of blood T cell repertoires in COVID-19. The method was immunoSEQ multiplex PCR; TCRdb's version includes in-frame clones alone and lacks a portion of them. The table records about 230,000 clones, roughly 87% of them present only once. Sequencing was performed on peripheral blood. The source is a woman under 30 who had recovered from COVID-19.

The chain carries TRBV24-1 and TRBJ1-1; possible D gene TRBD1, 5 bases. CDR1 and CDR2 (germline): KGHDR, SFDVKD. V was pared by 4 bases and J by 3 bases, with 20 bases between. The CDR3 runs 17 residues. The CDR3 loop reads CATSDPSGPKGDTEAFF. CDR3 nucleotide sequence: TGTGCCACCAGTGACCCATCTGGTCCGAAAGGGGACACTGAAGCTTTCTTT.

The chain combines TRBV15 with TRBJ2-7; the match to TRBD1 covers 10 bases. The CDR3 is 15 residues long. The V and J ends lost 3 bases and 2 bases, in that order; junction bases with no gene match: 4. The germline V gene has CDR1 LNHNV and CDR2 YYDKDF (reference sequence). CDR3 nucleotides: TGTGCCACCAGCAGCCGGACAGGGGGTACCTACGAGCAGTACTTC. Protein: CATSSRTGGTYEQYF.

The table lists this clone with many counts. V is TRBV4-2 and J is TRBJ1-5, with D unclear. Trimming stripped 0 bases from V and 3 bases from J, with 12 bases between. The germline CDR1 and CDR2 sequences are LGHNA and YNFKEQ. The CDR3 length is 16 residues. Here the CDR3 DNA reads TGTGCCAGCAGCCAAGATCATTTGGAGAACAATCAGCCCCAGCATTTT. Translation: CASSQDHLENNQPQHF.

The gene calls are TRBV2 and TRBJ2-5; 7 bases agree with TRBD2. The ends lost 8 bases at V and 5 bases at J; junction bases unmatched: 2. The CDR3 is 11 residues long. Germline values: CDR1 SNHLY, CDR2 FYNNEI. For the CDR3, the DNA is TGTGCCAGCGGGGGAGGGGAGACCCAGTACTTC. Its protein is CASGGGETQYF.

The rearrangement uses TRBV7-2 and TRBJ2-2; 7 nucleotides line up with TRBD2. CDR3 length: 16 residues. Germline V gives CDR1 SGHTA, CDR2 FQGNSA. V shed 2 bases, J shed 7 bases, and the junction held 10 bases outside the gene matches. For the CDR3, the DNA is TGTGCCAGCAGCTTATTCGGGGGGAAAATGGACGGGGAGCTGTTTTTT. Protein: CASSLFGGKMDGELFF.

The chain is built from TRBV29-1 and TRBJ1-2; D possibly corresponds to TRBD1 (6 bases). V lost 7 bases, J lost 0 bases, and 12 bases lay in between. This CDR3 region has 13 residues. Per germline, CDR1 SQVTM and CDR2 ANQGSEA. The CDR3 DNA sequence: TGCAGCGCCCATGGGACACCTAACTATGGCTACACCTTC. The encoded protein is CSAHGTPNYGYTF.

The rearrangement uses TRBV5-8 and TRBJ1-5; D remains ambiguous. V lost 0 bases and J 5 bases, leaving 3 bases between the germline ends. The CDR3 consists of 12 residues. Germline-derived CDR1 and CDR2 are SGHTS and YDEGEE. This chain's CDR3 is CASSLAYQPQHF. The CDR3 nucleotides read TGTGCCAGCAGCTTGGCCTATCAGCCCCAGCATTTT.

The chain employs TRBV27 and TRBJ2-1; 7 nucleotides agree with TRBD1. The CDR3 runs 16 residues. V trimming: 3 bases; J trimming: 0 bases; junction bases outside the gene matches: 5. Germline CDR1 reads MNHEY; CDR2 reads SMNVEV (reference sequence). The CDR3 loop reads CASSFPRDSSYNEQFF. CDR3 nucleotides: TGTGCCAGCAGTTTCCCCCGGGACAGCTCCTACAATGAGCAGTTCTTC.

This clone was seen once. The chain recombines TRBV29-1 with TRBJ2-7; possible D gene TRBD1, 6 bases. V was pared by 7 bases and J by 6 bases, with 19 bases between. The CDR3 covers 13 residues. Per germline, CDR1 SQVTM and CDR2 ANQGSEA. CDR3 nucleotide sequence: TGCAGCGCTACAGGGATCGGGGTGATCGAGCAGTACTTC. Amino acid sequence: CSATGIGVIEQYF.

The CDR3 bases are TGTGCCAGCAGCTTTCGAGACTATTTCACAGATACGCAGTATTTT. Amino acid sequence: CASSFRDYFTDTQYF. The chain employs TRBV7-2 and TRBJ2-3, with a weak D call TRBD2 (5 bases). V shed 3 bases and J shed 2 bases, with 12 bases lying between them. CDR3 size: 15 residues. CDR1 is SGHTA, CDR2 FQGNSA, per germline.

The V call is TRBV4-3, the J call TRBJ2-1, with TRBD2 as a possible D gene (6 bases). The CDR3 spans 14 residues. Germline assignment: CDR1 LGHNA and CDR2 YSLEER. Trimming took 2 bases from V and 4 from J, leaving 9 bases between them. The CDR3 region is CASSQMGGYNEQFF. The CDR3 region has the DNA TGCGCCAGCAGCCAAATGGGAGGATACAATGAGCAGTTCTTC.

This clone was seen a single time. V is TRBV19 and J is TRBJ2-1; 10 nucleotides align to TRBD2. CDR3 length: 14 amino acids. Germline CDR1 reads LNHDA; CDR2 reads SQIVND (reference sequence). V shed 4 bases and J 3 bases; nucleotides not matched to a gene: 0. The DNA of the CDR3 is TGTGCCAGTAGTAGACTAGCGGGCTACAATGAGCAGTTCTTC. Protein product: CASSRLAGYNEQFF.

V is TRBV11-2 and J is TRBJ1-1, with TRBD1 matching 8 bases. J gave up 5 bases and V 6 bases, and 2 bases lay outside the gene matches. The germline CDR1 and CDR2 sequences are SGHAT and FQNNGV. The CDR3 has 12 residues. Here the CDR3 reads CASRNRGTEAFF. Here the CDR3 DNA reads TGTGCCAGCAGGAACAGGGGGACTGAAGCTTTCTTT. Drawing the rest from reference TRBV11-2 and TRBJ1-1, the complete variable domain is EAGVAQSPRYKIIEKRQSVAFWCNPISGHATLYWYQQILGQGPKLLIQFQNNGVVDDSQLPKDRFSAERLKGVDSTLKIQPAKLEDSAVYLCASRNRGTEAFFGQGTRLTVV.

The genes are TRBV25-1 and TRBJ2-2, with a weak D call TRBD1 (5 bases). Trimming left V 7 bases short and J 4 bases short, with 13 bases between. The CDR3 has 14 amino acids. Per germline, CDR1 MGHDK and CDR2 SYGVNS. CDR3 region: CASNWQGSTGELFF. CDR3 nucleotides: TGTGCCAGCAATTGGCAGGGAAGCACCGGGGAGCTGTTTTTT.

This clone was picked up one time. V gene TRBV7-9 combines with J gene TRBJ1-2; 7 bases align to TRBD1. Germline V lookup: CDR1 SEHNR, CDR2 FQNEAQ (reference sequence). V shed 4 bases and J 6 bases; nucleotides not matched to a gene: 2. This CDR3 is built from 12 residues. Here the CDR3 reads CASSSGQDGYTF. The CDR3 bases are TGTGCCAGCAGCTCCGGACAGGATGGCTACACCTTC.

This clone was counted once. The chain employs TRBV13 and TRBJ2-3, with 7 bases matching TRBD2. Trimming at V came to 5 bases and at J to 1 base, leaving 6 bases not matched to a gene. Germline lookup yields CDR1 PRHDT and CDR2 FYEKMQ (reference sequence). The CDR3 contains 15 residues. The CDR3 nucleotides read TGTGCCAGCAGCCCGCGGGGAGGGGGCACAGATACGCAGTATTTT. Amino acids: CASSPRGGGTDTQYF.

The CDR3 sequence: CASGGLGGYNEQFF. The CDR3 DNA follows: TGTGCCAGCGGGGGACTAGGAGGGTACAATGAGCAGTTCTTC. The rearrangement links TRBV7-9 to TRBJ2-1; TRBD2 matches at 8 bases. V lost 8 bases and J lost 4; bases outside the gene matches: 7. CDR3 length: 14 residues. Germline V CDR1 and CDR2: SEHNR, FQNEAQ (reference sequence).

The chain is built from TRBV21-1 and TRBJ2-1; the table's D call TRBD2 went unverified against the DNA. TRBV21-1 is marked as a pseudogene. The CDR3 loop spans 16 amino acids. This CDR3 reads CARAPHRGGDRNEQFF. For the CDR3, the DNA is TGTGCCCGGGCCCCCCACCGGGGAGGTGATCGCAATGAGCAGTTCTTC.

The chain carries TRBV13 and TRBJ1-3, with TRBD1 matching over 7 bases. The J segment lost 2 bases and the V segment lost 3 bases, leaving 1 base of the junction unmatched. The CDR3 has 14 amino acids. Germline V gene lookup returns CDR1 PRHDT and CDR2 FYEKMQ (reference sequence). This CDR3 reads CASSFGTAGNTIYF. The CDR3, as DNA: TGTGCCAGCAGCTTCGGGACAGCTGGAAACACCATATATTTT.

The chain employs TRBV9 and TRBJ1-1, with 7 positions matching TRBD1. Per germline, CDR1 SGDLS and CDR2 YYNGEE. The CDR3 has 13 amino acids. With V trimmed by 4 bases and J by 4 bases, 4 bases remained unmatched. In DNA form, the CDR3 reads TGTGCCAGCAGCAAGGGGGCCGGCACTGAAGCTTTCTTT. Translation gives CASSKGAGTEAFF.

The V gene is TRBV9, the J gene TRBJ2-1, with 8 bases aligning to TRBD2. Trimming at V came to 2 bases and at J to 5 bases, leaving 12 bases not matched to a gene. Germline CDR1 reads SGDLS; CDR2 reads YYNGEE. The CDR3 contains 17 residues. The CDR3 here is CASSVPQGAGANNEQFF. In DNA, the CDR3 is TGTGCCAGCAGCGTGCCCCAGGGAGCGGGGGCTAACAATGAGCAGTTCTTC.